This T cell receptor (beta chain) derives from a study of T cells after yellow fever vaccination. In the study overall: Some fractions had low cell numbers, and these were prepared with SMART-Seq v4 Ultra Low Input. Study-wide results and limits: Among all clonotypes, a small share was observed in both CD4 and CD8 compartments. The secondary response was weaker, and its peak arrived faster, on day 5 versus 15.

One entry per CDR3 protein results from TCRdb running MiXCR on the 5' RACE reads. The profile shows 250,000 to 400,000 distinct CDR3 sequences, over 3.5% of them singletons. This clonotype came up many times. Its antigen is not known. Material: PBMCs, obtained 5 days after the yellow fever booster vaccination. This sequence was found in a man aged 18 to 29 who received the YFV17D yellow fever vaccine.

CDR3 DNA: TGTGCCAGCAGCTTAGTGCAGGCGTCAGAGACCCAGTACTTC. Protein sequence: CASSLVQASETQYF. The chain employs TRBV7-9 and TRBJ2-5; no clear D gene. CDR1 SEHNR and CDR2 FQNEAQ come from the germline V gene (reference sequence). CDR3 length equals 14 residues. Trimming cost V 1 base and J 4 bases, with 10 bases left between them.